The TCR beta chain described here comes from a study of T cell repertoires in cytomegalovirus infection. About the study: Public signatures in TCR beta pointed to CMV infection and matching HLA type.

With 2 bases removed from V and 7 bases from J, the gap between germline ends came to 16 bases. The germline V gene encodes CDR1 SGHRS and CDR2 YFSETQ. The CDR3 covers 14 residues. This clonotype was found a few times. Its antigen is not identified. TCRdb ran MiXCR on the reads and lists one entry per CDR3 protein. The data show approximately 1,000,000 distinct CDR3 sequences, less than 40% seen once. The TCR comes from a human donor in good health (CMV status not recorded). Some clones in this sample may be carry-over from other donors' samples. Source: cultured CD8+ T cells from PBMCs, taken from culture after CMV antigen stimulation. The rearrangement uses TRBV5-1 and TRBJ2-7; unclear D gene. CDR3 sequence reads: CASSFRPVRTEQYF. The CDR3, as DNA: TGCGCCAGCAGCTTCCGTCCTGTACGTACGGAGCAGTACTTC.